This paragraph covers one T cell receptor (beta chain) sequence. Its target is not known. This specimen comes from a study of T cells expressing NK-cell markers. Study in general: Sorted CD3+CD56+NKG2C+, CD3+CD56+NKG2C- and CD3+CD56-NKG2C+ T-cell subsets were beta-chain profiled.

Study findings and constraints: For five or six donors, the dominant NKG2C+ clonotypes made up about 1.0-8% of their CD8+ T cells. Where a few donors were concerned, these clonotypes also led the CD3+CD56-NKG2C+ fraction.

The CDR3 totals 15 residues. TCRdb reprocessed the 5' RACE reads and reports one entry per CDR3 protein, with no DNA. The sample table includes 350,000 to 500,000 distinct CDR3 sequences. Sample: blood T cells: a sorted CD56 or NKG2C T cell subset, CD4+ or CD8+ T cells, or bulk PBMC T cells (not recorded which). The receptor comes from a woman between 18 and 70 years old in good health. The chain employs TRBV12-3 or TRBV12-4 and TRBJ2-7; absent DNA, TCRdb's TRBD1 call cannot be checked. CDR3 amino acids: CASSPGTGDTYEQYF.